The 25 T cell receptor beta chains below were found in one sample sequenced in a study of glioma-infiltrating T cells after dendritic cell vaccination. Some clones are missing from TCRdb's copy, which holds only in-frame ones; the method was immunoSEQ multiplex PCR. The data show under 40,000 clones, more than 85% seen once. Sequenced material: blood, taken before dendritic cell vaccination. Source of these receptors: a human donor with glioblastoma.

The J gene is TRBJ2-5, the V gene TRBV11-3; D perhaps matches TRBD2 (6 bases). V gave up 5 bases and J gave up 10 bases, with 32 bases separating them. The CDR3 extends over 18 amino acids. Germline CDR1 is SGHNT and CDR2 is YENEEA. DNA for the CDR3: TGTGCCAGCAGCCCGCCCAGGCCCGCTAGCCCCCAGCACGGGGGCCAGTACTTC. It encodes CASSPPRPASPQHGGQYF.

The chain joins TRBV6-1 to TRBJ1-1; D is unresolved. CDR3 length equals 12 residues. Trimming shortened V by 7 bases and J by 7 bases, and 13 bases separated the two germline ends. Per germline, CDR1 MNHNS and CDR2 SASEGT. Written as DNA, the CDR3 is TGTGCCAGCAAGCTGCTACTAAGTGAAGCTTTCTTT. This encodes CASKLLLSEAFF.

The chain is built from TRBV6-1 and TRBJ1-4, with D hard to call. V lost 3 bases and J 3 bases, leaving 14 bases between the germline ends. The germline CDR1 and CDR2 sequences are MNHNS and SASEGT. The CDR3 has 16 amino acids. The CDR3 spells CASSDSLRRSNEKLFF. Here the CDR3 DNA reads TGTGCCAGCAGTGATAGCCTGCGACGTTCTAATGAAAAACTGTTTTTT.

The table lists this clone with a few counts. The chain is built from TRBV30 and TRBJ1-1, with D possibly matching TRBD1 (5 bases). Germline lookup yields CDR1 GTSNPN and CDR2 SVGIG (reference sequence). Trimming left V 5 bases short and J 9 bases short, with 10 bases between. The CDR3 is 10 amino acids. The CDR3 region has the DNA TGTGCCTGGGGACGACAGAAAGCTTTCTTT. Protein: CAWGRQKAFF.

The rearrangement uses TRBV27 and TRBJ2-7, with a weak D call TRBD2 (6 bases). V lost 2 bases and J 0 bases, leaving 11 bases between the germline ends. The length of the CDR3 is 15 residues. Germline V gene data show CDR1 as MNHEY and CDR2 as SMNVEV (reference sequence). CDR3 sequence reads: CASSLSGGVSYEQYF. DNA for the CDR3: TGTGCCAGCAGTTTAAGTGGAGGGGTCTCCTACGAGCAGTACTTC.

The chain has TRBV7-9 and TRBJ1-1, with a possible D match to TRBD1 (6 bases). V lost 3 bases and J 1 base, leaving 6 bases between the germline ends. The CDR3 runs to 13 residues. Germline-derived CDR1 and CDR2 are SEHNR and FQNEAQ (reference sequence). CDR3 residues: CASSLDRNTEAFF. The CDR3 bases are TGTGCCAGCAGCTTGGACAGGAACACTGAAGCTTTCTTT.

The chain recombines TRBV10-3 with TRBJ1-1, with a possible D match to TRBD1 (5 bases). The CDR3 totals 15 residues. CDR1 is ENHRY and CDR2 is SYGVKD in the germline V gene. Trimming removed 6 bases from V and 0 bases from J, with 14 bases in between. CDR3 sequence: CAISRGTALNTEAFF. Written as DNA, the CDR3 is TGTGCCATCAGCCGCGGGACGGCCCTGAACACTGAAGCTTTCTTT.

CDR3 loop: CASRRVAADGYTF. The DNA for the CDR3 is TGTGCCAGCCGTCGAGTAGCCGCGGATGGCTACACCTTC. V usage is TRBV6-5 and J usage is TRBJ1-2; D unclear. Germline V lookup: CDR1 MNHEY, CDR2 SVGAGI. V was clipped by 8 bases and J by 6 bases, with 16 bases between them. The CDR3 is 13 residues long.

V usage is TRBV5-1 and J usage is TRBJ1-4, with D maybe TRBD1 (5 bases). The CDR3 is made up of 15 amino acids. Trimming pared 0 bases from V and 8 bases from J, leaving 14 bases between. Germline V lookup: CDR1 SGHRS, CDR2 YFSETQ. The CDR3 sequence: CASSLVVGPEEKLFF. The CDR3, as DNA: TGCGCCAGCAGCTTGGTTGTGGGGCCTGAGGAAAAACTGTTTTTT.

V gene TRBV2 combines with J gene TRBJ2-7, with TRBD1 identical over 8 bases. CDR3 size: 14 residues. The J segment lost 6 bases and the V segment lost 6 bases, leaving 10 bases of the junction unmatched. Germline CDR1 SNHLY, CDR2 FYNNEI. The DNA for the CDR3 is TGTGCCAGCAGGAGACAGGGGATGAATGCCGAGCAGTACTTC. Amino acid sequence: CASRRQGMNAEQYF.

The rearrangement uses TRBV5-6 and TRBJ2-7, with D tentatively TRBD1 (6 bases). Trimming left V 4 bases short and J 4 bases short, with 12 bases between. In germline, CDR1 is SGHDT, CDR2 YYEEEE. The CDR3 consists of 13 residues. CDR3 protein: CASSPGQIYEQYF. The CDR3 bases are TGTGCCAGCAGCCCTGGACAGATTTACGAGCAGTACTTC.

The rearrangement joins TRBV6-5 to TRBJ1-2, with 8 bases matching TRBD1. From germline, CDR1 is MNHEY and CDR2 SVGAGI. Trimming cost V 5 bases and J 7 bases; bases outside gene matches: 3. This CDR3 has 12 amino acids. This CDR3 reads CASSQGARGYTF. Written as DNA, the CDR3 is TGTGCCAGCAGTCAGGGGGCGCGTGGCTACACCTTC.

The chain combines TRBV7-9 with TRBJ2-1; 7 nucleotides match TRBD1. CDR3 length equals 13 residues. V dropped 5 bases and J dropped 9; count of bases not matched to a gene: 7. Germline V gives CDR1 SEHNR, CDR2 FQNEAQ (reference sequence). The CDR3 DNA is TGTGCCAGCAGCCCAGGGACAGCCATTGAGCAGTTCTTC. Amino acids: CASSPGTAIEQFF.

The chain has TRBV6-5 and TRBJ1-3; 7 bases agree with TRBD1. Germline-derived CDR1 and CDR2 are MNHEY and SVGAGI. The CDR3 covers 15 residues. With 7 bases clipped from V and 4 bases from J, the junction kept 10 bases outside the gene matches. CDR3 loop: CASTVDRAFGNTIYF. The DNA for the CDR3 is TGTGCCAGCACTGTCGACAGGGCCTTCGGAAACACCATATATTTT.

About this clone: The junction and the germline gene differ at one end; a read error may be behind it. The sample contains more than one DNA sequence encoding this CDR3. DNA of the CDR3: TGTGCCAGTAGAGAGGACAGGACCAATAATTCCCCCCTCCACTTT. Protein: CASREDRTNNSPLHF. This chain connects TRBV19 to TRBJ1-6; 7 nucleotides align to TRBD1. The CDR3 is 15 amino acids. Looked up from germline, CDR1 is LNHDA and CDR2 is SQIVND (reference sequence). The full variable domain, completed using reference TRBV19 and TRBJ1-6, is DGGITQSPKYLFRKEGQNVTLSCEQNLNHDAMYWYRQDPGQGLRLIYYSQIVNDFQKGDIAEGYSVSREKKESFPLTVTSAQKNPTAFYLCASREDRTNNSPLHFGNGTRLTVT.

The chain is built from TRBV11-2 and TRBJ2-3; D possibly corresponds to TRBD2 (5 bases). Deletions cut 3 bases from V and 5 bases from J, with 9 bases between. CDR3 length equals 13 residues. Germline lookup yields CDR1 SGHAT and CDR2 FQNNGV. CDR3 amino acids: CASSFGEVDTQYF. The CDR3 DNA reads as TGTGCCAGCAGCTTCGGGGAAGTAGATACGCAGTATTTT.

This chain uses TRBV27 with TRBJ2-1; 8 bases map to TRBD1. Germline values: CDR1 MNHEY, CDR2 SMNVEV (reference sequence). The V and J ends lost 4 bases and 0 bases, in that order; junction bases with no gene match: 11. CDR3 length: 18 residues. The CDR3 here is CASSSYLEDRGSYNEQFF. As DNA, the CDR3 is TGTGCCAGCAGTTCCTATCTCGAAGACAGGGGCTCCTACAATGAGCAGTTCTTC.

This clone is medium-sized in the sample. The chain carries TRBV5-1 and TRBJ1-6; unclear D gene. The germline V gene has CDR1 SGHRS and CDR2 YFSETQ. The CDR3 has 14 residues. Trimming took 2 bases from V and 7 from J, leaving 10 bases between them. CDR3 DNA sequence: TGCGCCAGCAGCTTTGGAGCCCGAAATTCACCCCTCCACTTT. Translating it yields CASSFGARNSPLHF.

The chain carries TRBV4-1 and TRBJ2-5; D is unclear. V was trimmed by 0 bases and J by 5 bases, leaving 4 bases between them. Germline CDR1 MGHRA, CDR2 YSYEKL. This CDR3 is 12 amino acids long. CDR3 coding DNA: TGCGCCAGCAGCCAAGAGGCCGAGACCCAGTACTTC. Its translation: CASSQEAETQYF.

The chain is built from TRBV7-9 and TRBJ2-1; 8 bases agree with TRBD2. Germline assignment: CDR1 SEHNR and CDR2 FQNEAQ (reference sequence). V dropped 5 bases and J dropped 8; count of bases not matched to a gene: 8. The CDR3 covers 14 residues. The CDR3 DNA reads TGTGCCAGCAGCACGGGACTAGATGGCGATGAGCAGTTCTTC. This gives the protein CASSTGLDGDEQFF.

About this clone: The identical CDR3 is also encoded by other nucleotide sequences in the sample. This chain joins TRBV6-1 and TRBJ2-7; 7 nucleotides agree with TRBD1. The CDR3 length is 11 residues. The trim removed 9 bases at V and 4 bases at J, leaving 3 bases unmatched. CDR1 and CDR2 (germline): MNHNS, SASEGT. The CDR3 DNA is TGTGCCAGTGGACAGGTTTACGAGCAGTACTTC. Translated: CASGQVYEQYF.

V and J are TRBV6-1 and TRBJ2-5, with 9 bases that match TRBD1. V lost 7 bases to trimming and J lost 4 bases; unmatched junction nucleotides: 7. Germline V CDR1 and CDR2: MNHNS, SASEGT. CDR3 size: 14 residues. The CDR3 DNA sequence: TGTGCCAGCAACTCGGGACAGGGAAGAGAGACCCAGTACTTC. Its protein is CASNSGQGRETQYF.

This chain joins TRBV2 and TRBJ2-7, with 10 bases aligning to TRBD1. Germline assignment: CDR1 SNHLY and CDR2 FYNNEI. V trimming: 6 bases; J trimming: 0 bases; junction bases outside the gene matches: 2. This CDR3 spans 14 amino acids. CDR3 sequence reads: CASSGQGDSYEQYF. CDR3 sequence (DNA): TGTGCCAGCAGCGGACAGGGGGACTCCTACGAGCAGTACTTC. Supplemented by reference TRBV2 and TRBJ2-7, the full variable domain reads EPEVTQTPSHQVTQMGQEVILRCVPISNHLYFYWYRQILGQKVEFLVSFYNNEISEKSEIFDDQFSVERPDGSNFTLKIRSTKLEDSAMYFCASSGQGDSYEQYFGPGTRLTVT.

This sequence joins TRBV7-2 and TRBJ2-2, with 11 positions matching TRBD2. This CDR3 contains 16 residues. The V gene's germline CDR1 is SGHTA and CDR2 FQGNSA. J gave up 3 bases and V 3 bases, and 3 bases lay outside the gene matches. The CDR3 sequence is CASSFVAGGYTGELFF. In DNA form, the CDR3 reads TGTGCCAGCAGCTTCGTAGCGGGGGGGTACACCGGGGAGCTGTTTTTT.

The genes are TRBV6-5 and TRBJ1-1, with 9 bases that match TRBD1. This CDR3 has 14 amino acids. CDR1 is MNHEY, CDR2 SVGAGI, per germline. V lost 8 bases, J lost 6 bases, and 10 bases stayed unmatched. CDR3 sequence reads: CASYRDRARSEAFF. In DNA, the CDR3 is TGTGCCAGCTACAGGGACAGGGCCAGGTCTGAAGCTTTCTTT.